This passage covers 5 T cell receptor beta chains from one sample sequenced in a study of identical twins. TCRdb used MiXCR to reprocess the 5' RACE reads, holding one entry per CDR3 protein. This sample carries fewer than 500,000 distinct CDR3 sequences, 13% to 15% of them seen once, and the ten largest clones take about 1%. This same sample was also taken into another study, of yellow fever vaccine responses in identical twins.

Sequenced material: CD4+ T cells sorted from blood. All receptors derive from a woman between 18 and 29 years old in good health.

The CDR3 loop is CASSERALQETQYF. The CDR3 DNA reads TGTGCCAGCAGTGAGAGGGCTTTACAAGAGACCCAGTACTTC. The V and J genes are TRBV25-1 and TRBJ2-5, with D possibly matching TRBD2 (5 bases). This CDR3 is 14 amino acids long. V shed 3 bases and J shed 2 bases, with 10 bases lying between them. Germline assignment: CDR1 MGHDK and CDR2 SYGVNS.

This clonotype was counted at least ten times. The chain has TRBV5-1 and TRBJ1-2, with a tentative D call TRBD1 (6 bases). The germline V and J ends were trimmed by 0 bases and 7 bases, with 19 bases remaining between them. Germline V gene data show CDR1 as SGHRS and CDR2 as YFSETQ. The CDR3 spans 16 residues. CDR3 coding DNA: TGCGCCAGCAGCTTGGGGCATGGACAGACAACGAGTGGCTACACCTTC. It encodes CASSLGHGQTTSGYTF.

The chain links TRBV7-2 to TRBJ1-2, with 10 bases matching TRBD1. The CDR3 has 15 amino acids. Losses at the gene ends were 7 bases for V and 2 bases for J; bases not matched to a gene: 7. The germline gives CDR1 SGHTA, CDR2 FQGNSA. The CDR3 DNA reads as TGTGCCAGCACCGATCCGACAGGGGGCAACTATGGCTACACCTTC. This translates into CASTDPTGGNYGYTF. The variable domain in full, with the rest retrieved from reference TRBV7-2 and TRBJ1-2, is GAGVSQSPSNKVTEKGKDVELRCDPISGHTALYWYRQSLGQGLEFLIYFQGNSAPDKSGLPSDRFSAERTGGSVSTLTIQRTQQEDSAVYLCASTDPTGGNYGYTFGSGTRLTVV.

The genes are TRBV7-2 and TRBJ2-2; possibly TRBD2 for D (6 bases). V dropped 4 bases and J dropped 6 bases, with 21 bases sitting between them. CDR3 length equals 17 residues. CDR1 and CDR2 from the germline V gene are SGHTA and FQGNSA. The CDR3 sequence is CASSSQRGIQGPGELFF. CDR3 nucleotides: TGTGCCAGCAGCTCTCAACGCGGGATCCAGGGCCCCGGGGAGCTGTTTTTT.

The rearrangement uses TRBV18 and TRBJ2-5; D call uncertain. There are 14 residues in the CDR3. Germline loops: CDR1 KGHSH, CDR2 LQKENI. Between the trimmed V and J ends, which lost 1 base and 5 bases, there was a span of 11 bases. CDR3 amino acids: CASSPLGRTETQYF. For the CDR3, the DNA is TGTGCCAGCTCACCACTAGGGCGGACGGAGACCCAGTACTTC.